This T cell receptor (beta chain) appears in the sequencing data of a study of post-analysis software for immune sequencing data. Study as a whole: The cohort encompassed relapsing-remitting, secondary progressive and progressive-relapsing multiple sclerosis disease courses.

Broader study findings: The study found significantly lower normalized Chao1 diversity in multiple sclerosis patients than in controls. A few TRBV segments, TRBV5-6, TRBV5-1 and TRBV20-1 among them, were found more frequent in patients than controls.

With respect to this clonotype: Its matching antigen is unknown.

The authors incorporated unique molecular identifiers into the TCR beta cDNA libraries. There were roughly 0.95 to 11 million T cells, and approximately 500,000 cDNA molecules came from them. TCRdb independently ran MiXCR on the PCR reads; one entry per CDR3 protein. In the table there are about 460,000 distinct CDR3 sequences, less than 45% of which are singletons. CDR3 size: 16 residues. J lost 4 bases, V lost 1 base, and 7 bases had no gene match. Germline CDR1 and CDR2: LGHNA and YSLEER. This sequence originates from a girl under 18 with multiple sclerosis. The chain employs TRBV4-3 and TRBJ1-1, with 9 bases identical to TRBD1. Sequences were obtained from blood. This chain's CDR3 is CASSQGSTGGGTEAFF. CDR3 coding DNA: TGCGCCAGCAGCCAAGGATCCACAGGGGGCGGCACTGAAGCTTTCTTT.